The 11 T cell receptor beta chains below all came from one sample that was sequenced in a study of blood T cells in healthy people across ages. A second 7 to 11 cycle PCR used barcoded and J-beta primers. In TCRdb, the 5' RACE reads were re-called with MiXCR into one record per CDR3 protein. Among 700,000 to 900,000 distinct CDR3 sequences, about 26% were seen once, and the ten largest hold 3%. These data were also filed under a second study, of T cells of mothers and their children.

Material: blood. The receptors shown here come from a boy aged 5-17 years in good health.

The CDR3 DNA reads TGCAGTGCTAGATCAGGGTCGAACTACGAGCAGTACTTC. It specifies CSARSGSNYEQYF. This sequence joins TRBV20-1 and TRBJ2-7, with D possibly matching TRBD1 (5 bases). Germline V gives CDR1 DFQATT, CDR2 SNEGSKA (reference sequence). This CDR3 has 13 residues. V dropped 2 bases and J dropped 3 bases, with 11 bases sitting between them.

The CDR3 coding sequence is TGTGCCAGCAGTTTGCTTGGCCGGAGCTCCTACAATGAGCAGTTCTTC. This gives the protein CASSLLGRSSYNEQFF. V is TRBV27 and J is TRBJ2-1; D unresolved. Per germline, CDR1 MNHEY and CDR2 SMNVEV (reference sequence). The ends were cut back, 3 bases at V and 0 bases at J, with 12 bases in the middle. CDR3 length: 16 residues.

This chain joins TRBV20-1 and TRBJ2-5, with TRBD2 matching 12 bases. The CDR3 has 17 amino acids. CDR1 and CDR2 (germline): DFQATT, SNEGSKA (reference sequence). The trim removed 0 bases at V and 2 bases at J, leaving 7 bases unmatched. CDR3 in amino acids: CSARDRALAGGQETQYF. The CDR3 coding sequence is TGCAGTGCTAGAGATCGGGCTCTAGCGGGGGGGCAAGAGACCCAGTACTTC.

This clonotype has only a few counts. The chain joins TRBV6-6 to TRBJ1-2; a possible D gene is TRBD1 (5 bases). In germline, CDR1 is MNHNY, CDR2 SVGAGI (reference sequence). The V end lost 2 bases, the J end lost 8 bases, and 12 bases lay between the germline ends. The CDR3 sequence is 13 residues long. The CDR3 is CASSYLVGEGYTF. In DNA form, the CDR3 reads TGTGCCAGCAGTTACCTGGTGGGGGAGGGCTACACCTTC.

This clonotype was seen a single time. This chain connects TRBV28 to TRBJ2-3; 9 bases map to TRBD1. Trimming cost V 6 bases and J 7 bases; bases outside gene matches: 14. The CDR3 extends over 16 amino acids. The germline gives CDR1 MDHEN, CDR2 SYDVKM. For the CDR3, the DNA is TGTGCCAGCAGCACCACCGGGACAGGGTTACAAAATACGCAGTATTTT. Its protein is CASSTTGTGLQNTQYF.

Comment on this clonotype: The final CDR3 position lacks the conserved phenylalanine or tryptophan, pointing to a likely read error. This chain uses TRBV7-6 with TRBJ2-5; 9 bases map to TRBD2. Germline V lookup: CDR1 SGHVS, CDR2 FNYEAQ. The CDR3 spans 13 residues. V lost 5 bases and J lost 4; bases outside the gene matches: 2. The CDR3, as DNA: TGTGCCAGCAGCCGGCGGGGGGGAGAGACCCAGTACATC. Its translation: CASSRRGGETQYI.

This CDR3 reads CSAREGGRTALYEQYF. The DNA for the CDR3 is TGCAGTGCTAGAGAAGGAGGGAGGACAGCTCTCTACGAGCAGTACTTC. The rearrangement joins TRBV20-1 to TRBJ2-7, with D perhaps being TRBD1 or TRBD2 (6 bases each). Deletions cut 0 bases from V and 3 bases from J, with 18 bases between. Germline V CDR1 and CDR2: DFQATT, SNEGSKA (reference sequence). The CDR3 has 16 residues.

Comments on this clonotype: At one end the junction does not follow the germline gene, possibly because of a read error. The chain uses TRBV29-1 and TRBJ2-7, with D maybe TRBD2 (5 bases). The CDR3 extends over 13 amino acids. Germline loops: CDR1 SQVTM, CDR2 ANQGSEA. The CDR3 region has the DNA TGCAGCGTTGATTCCGGGGTCTCCTACGAGCTGTACTTC. The encoded protein is CSVDSGVSYELYF.

This chain joins TRBV18 and TRBJ2-3, with 10 bases fitting TRBD2. Germline CDR1 reads KGHSH; CDR2 reads LQKENI. J lost 0 bases, V lost 3 bases, and 9 bases had no gene match. The length of the CDR3 is 18 residues. CDR3 nucleotides: TGTGCCAGCTCACCGAAGCTAGCGGGGGACCTTAGCACAGATACGCAGTATTTT. Translating it yields CASSPKLAGDLSTDTQYF.

The V gene is TRBV3-1, the J gene TRBJ1-1, with D unclear. V lost 0 bases and J lost 3, with 8 bases in between. The CDR3 is 14 amino acids. The V gene's germline CDR1 is LGHDT and CDR2 YNNKEL (reference sequence). DNA for the CDR3: TGTGCCAGCAGCCAAGAGGGCGGGGACACTGAAGCTTTCTTT. Protein product: CASSQEGGDTEAFF. Based on the CDR3 plus reference TRBV3-1 and TRBJ1-1, the full variable domain is DTAVSQTPKYLVTQMGNDKSIKCEQNLGHDTMYWYKQDSKKFLKIMFSYNNKELIINETVPNRFSPKSPDKAHLNLHINSLELGDSAVYFCASSQEGGDTEAFFGQGTRLTVV.

The V gene is TRBV20-1, the J gene TRBJ1-4, with a tentative D call TRBD1 (5 bases). V shed 2 bases and J shed 8 bases, with 15 bases lying between them. The CDR3 runs 14 residues. CDR1 is DFQATT and CDR2 is SNEGSKA in the germline V gene (reference sequence). The CDR3 DNA is TGCAGTGCTAGACGGAGTAGGGGAGAAGAAAAACTGTTTTTT. Translating it yields CSARRSRGEEKLFF.